This T cell receptor (beta chain) was captured by sequencing in a study of shared clonotypes between healthy human individuals. Sequenced by immunoSEQ multiplex PCR; TCRdb stores in-frame clones only, minus some. This sample has over a million clones, with approximately 96% found just once. Germline CDR1 is SNHLY and CDR2 is FYNNEI. Between the trimmed V and J ends, which lost 5 bases and 2 bases, there was a span of 22 bases. The CDR3 is made up of 17 amino acids. The sequenced sample consisted of naive CD4+ T cells sorted from blood. Specified subset: CD45RA+ positively selected. The sequence derives from a man younger than 40 in good health. This rearrangement joins TRBV2 to TRBJ2-7; D may correspond to TRBD1 or TRBD2 (6 bases each). CDR3 sequence: CASSRPFGRGEAYEQYF. The DNA for the CDR3 is TGTGCCAGCAGTCGCCCGTTCGGAAGGGGGGAAGCCTACGAGCAGTACTTC. Supplemented by reference TRBV2 and TRBJ2-7, the full variable domain reads EPEVTQTPSHQVTQMGQEVILRCVPISNHLYFYWYRQILGQKVEFLVSFYNNEISEKSEIFDDQFSVERPDGSNFTLKIRSTKLEDSAMYFCASSRPFGRGEAYEQYFGPGTRLTVT.